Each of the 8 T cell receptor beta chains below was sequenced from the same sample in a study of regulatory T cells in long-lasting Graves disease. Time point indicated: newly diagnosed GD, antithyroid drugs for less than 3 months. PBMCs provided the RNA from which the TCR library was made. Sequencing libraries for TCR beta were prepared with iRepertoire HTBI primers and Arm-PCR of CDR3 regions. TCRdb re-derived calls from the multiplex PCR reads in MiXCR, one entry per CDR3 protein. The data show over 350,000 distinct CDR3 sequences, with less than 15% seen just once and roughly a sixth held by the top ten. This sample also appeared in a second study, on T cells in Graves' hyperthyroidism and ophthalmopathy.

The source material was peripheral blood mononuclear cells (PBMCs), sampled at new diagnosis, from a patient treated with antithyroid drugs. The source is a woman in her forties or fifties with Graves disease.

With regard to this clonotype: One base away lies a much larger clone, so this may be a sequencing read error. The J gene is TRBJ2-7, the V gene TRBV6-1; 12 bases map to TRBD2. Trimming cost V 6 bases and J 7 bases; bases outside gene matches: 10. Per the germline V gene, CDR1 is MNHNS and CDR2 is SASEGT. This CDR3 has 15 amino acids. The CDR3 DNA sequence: TGTGCCAGCAGACAGGGACTAGCGGGCAACAATGAGCAGTACTTC. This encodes CASRQGLAGNNEQYF.

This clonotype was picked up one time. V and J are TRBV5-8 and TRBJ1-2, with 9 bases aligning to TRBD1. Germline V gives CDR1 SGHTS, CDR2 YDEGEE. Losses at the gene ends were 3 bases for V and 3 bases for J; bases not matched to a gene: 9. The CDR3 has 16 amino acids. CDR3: CASSSRIQGAYYGYTF. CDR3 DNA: TGTGCCAGCAGCTCAAGGATACAGGGGGCGTACTATGGCTACACCTTC. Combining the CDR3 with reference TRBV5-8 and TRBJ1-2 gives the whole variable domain EAGVTQSPTHLIKTRGQQATLRCSPISGHTSVYWYQQALGLGLQFLLWYDEGEERNRGNFPPRFSGRQFPNYSSELNVNALELEDSALYLCASSSRIQGAYYGYTFGSGTRLTVV.

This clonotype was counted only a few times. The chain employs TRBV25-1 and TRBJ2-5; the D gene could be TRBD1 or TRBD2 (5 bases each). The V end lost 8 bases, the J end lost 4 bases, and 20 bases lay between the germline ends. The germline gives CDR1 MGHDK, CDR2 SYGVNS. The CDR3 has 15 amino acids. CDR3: CASSLPGPAIETQYF. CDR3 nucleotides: TGTGCCAGCTCGCTTCCGGGACCGGCAATAGAGACCCAGTACTTC. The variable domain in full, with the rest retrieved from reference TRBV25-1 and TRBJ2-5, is EADIYQTPRYLVIGTGKKITLECSQTMGHDKMYWYQQDPGMELHLIHYSYGVNSTEKGDLSSESTVSRIRTEHFPLTLESARPSHTSQYLCASSLPGPAIETQYFGPGTRLLVL.

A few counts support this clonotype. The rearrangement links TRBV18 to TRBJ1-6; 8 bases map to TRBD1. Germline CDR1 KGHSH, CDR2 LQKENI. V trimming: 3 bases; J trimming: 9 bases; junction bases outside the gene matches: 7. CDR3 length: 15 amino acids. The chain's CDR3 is CASSPGQVPSSPLHF. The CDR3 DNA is TGTGCCAGCTCACCGGGACAGGTCCCTAGTTCACCCCTCCACTTT.

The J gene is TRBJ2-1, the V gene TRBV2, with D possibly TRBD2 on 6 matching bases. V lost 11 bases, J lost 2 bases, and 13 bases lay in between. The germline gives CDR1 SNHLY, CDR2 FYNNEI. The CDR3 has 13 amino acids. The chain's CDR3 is CAGRTTTYNEQFF. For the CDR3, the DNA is TGTGCCGGAAGGACTACTACCTACAATGAGCAGTTCTTC. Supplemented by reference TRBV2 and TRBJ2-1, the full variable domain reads EPEVTQTPSHQVTQMGQEVILRCVPISNHLYFYWYRQILGQKVEFLVSFYNNEISEKSEIFDDQFSVERPDGSNFTLKIRSTKLEDSAMYFCAGRTTTYNEQFFGPGTRLTVL.

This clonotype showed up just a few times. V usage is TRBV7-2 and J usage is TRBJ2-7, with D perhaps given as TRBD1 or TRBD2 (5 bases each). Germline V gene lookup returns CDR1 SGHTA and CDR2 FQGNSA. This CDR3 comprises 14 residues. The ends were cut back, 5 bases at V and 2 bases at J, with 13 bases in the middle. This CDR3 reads CASSPREGPYEQYF. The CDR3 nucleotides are TGTGCCAGCAGCCCCCGCGAGGGGCCCTACGAGCAGTACTTC.

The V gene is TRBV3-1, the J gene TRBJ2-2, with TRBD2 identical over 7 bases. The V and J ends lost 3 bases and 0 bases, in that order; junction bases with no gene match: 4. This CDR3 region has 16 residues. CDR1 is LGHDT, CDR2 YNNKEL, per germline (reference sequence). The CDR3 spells CASSQMGGANTGELFF. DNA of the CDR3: TGTGCCAGCAGCCAGATGGGAGGGGCGAACACCGGGGAGCTGTTTTTT.

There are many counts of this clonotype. The CDR3 DNA follows: TGTGCCAGCAGCGACGTGACAGGAGGCCCTGGCAATGAGCAGTTCTTC. Its translation: CASSDVTGGPGNEQFF. The rearrangement joins TRBV9 to TRBJ2-1; D possibly corresponds to TRBD1 (6 bases). This CDR3 has 16 amino acids. Trimming shortened V by 3 bases and J by 6 bases, and 19 bases separated the two germline ends. From germline, CDR1 is SGDLS and CDR2 YYNGEE.